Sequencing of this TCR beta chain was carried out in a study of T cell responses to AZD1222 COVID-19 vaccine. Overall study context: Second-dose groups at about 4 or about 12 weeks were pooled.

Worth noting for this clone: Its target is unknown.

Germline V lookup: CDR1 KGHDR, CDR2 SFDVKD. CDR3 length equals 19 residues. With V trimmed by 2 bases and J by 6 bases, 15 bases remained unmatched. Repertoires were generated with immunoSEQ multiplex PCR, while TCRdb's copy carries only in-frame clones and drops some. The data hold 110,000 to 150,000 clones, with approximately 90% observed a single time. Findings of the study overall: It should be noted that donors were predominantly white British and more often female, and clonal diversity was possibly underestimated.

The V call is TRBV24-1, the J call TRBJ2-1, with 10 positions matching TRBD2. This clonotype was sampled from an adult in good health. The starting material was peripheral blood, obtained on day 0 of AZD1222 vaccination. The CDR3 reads CATSDWRDGAGGLGNEQFF. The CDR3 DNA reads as TGTGCCACCAGTGATTGGCGGGACGGAGCGGGAGGGCTGGGCAATGAGCAGTTCTTC.